Each of the 14 T cell receptor beta chains below was sequenced from the same sample in a study of CD8+ T cells in alopecia areata. Isolated RNA was reverse transcribed into cDNA used as the sequencing template. Only in-frame clones appear in the TCRdb table, and some are missing; sequencing was by immunoSEQ multiplex PCR. Of 100,000 to 120,000 clones listed, 56% were seen once; the top ten hold 3% to 3.5%. This sample's treatment: oral pan-JAK inhibitor, 5-10 mg twice daily. Material: CD4+ T cells sorted from blood, obtained at week 24, from a patient treated with tofacitinib. The origin of the receptors is a human donor with alopecia areata.

The DNA of the CDR3 is TGTGCCAGCAGGACAGCCCGGGGTCAGCCCCAGCATTTT. This codes for CASRTARGQPQHF. The chain joins TRBV6-5 to TRBJ1-5; TRBD1 might be the D (5 bases). Per germline, CDR1 MNHEY and CDR2 SVGAGI. V shed 6 bases and J shed 6 bases, with 12 bases lying between them. The CDR3 covers 13 residues.

Turning to this clone: Other DNA sequences in this sample translate to the same CDR3. The rearrangement joins TRBV29-1 to TRBJ1-1; D may be TRBD1 (6 bases). V was pared by 5 bases and J by 0 bases, with 10 bases between. The germline V gene has CDR1 SQVTM and CDR2 ANQGSEA. The CDR3 is 13 amino acids. The CDR3 reads CSVRTDLNTEAFF. The CDR3 region has the DNA TGCAGCGTTCGGACAGACTTGAACACTGAAGCTTTCTTT.

The chain is built from TRBV30 and TRBJ2-1; possibly TRBD1 or TRBD2 for D (5 bases each). Germline V CDR1 and CDR2: GTSNPN, SVGIG (reference sequence). This CDR3 spans 14 amino acids. V shed 4 bases and J shed 3 bases, with 13 bases lying between them. The CDR3 DNA follows: TGTGCCTGGACCGACGGGGACCTCTACAATGAGCAGTTCTTC. Protein sequence: CAWTDGDLYNEQFF.

J is TRBJ2-3 and V is TRBV6-5; the D gene is possibly TRBD1 (6 bases). Deletions cut 11 bases from V and 1 base from J, with 19 bases between. The CDR3 has 15 amino acids. Germline V lookup: CDR1 MNHEY, CDR2 SVGAGI. DNA of the CDR3: TGTGCCGGTGACAGGTGGGGAAGGTGCACAGATACGCAGTATTTT. Protein: CAGDRWGRCTDTQYF.

This sequence joins TRBV5-4 and TRBJ2-5, with unresolved D. CDR1 is SGHNT, CDR2 YYREEE, per germline (reference sequence). Trimming left V 1 base short and J 5 bases short, with 9 bases between. CDR3 length equals 13 residues. CDR3 loop: CASSLILKETQYF. CDR3 sequence (DNA): TGTGCCAGCAGCTTGATTTTGAAGGAGACCCAGTACTTC.

The V and J genes are TRBV29-1 and TRBJ2-5, with 9 bases that match TRBD1. After removal of 2 bases from V and 11 bases from J, the junction contained 9 bases not matched to a gene. Germline lookup yields CDR1 SQVTM and CDR2 ANQGSEA. The CDR3 is 13 residues long. The CDR3 region has the DNA TGCAGCGTTGAAAGGGACAGGGCCGGGGAGCAGTACTTC. It translates to CSVERDRAGEQYF.

This chain uses TRBV7-6 with TRBJ1-1; D remains unclear. Germline V CDR1 and CDR2: SGHVS, FNYEAQ. This CDR3 has 13 residues. V was shortened by 1 base and J by 6 bases, with 9 bases between the two germline ends. The CDR3 spells CASSLGTIAEAFF. Written as DNA, the CDR3 is TGTGCCAGCAGCTTAGGGACGATCGCTGAAGCTTTCTTT. The full variable domain, completed using reference TRBV7-6 and TRBJ1-1, is GAGVSQSPRYKVTKRGQDVALRCDPISGHVSLYWYRQALGQGPEFLTYFNYEAQQDKSGLPNDRFSAERPEGSISTLTIQRTEQRDSAMYRCASSLGTIAEAFFGQGTRLTVV.

This chain uses TRBV11-1 with TRBJ1-2, with TRBD1 matching 7 bases. Trimming took 5 bases from V and 8 from J; bases not matched to a gene: 5. The CDR3 loop spans 12 amino acids. The germline V gene has CDR1 SGHAT and CDR2 FQDESV (reference sequence). As DNA, the CDR3 is TGTGCCAGCAGCGCGACAGGGCACGGCTACACCTTC. This gives the protein CASSATGHGYTF.

The rearrangement uses TRBV11-2 and TRBJ2-7, with 7 bases aligning to TRBD1. From germline, CDR1 is SGHAT and CDR2 FQNNGV. The V and J ends lost 6 bases and 3 bases, in that order; junction bases with no gene match: 2. This CDR3 is 12 amino acids long. CDR3 DNA: TGTGCCAGCAGTCGGGACAGCTACGAGCAGTACTTC. Translated: CASSRDSYEQYF.

The genes are TRBV5-1 and TRBJ2-7; TRBD1 aligns across 7 bases. The V segment lost 4 bases and the J segment 2 bases; nucleotides outside the gene matches: 6. Germline CDR1 and CDR2: SGHRS and YFSETQ. This CDR3 contains 14 residues. CDR3 residues: CASSQDRHPYEQYF. CDR3 sequence (DNA): TGCGCCAGCAGCCAGGACAGGCATCCCTACGAGCAGTACTTC. Full variable domain (outside the CDR3, taken from reference TRBV5-1 and TRBJ2-7): KAGVTQTPRYLIKTRGQQVTLSCSPISGHRSVSWYQQTPGQGLQFLFEYFSETQRNKGNFPGRFSGRQFSNSRSEMNVSTLELGDSALYLCASSQDRHPYEQYFGPGTRLTVT.

Only one count was recorded for this clone. The chain employs TRBV7-2 and TRBJ2-5; perhaps TRBD1 as D (5 bases). Germline CDR1 reads SGHTA; CDR2 reads FQGNSA. The CDR3 runs to 12 residues. The ends were cut back, 4 bases at V and 5 bases at J, with 8 bases in the middle. The CDR3 DNA is TGTGCCAGCAGCTCGACAGTGGAGACCCAGTACTTC. This codes for CASSSTVETQYF.

The CDR3 DNA reads TGTGCCACCAGCAGACCCACACGGGCCGGGGAGCTGTTTTTT. Its translation is CATSRPTRAGELFF. The V call is TRBV15, the J call TRBJ2-2, with D hard to call. The CDR3 is made up of 14 amino acids. The germline gives CDR1 LNHNV, CDR2 YYDKDF (reference sequence). The V end lost 2 bases, the J end lost 6 bases, and 10 bases lay between the germline ends.

This rearrangement joins TRBV9 to TRBJ1-2; D is ambiguous. V was pared by 4 bases and J by 13 bases, with 17 bases between. The CDR3 is made up of 12 amino acids. Germline V gene sequence: CDR1 SGDLS, CDR2 YYNGEE. The CDR3: CASSTSQTFPTF. The CDR3 DNA sequence: TGTGCCAGCAGCACCTCTCAAACCTTCCCCACCTTC.

The rearrangement joins TRBV30 to TRBJ2-3; perhaps TRBD1 as D (7 bases). Trimming cost V 4 bases and J 6 bases, with 14 bases left between them. This CDR3 spans 13 amino acids. Germline CDR1 is GTSNPN and CDR2 is SVGIG (reference sequence). This CDR3 reads CAWNGGGGDTQYF. The DNA for the CDR3 is TGTGCCTGGAATGGAGGGGGCGGGGATACGCAGTATTTT.